This T cell receptor beta chain came from a study of blood T cell repertoires in COVID-19. There are 15 residues in the CDR3. V was cut by 1 base and J by 4 bases, with 13 bases left in between. Germline CDR1 reads LNHNV; CDR2 reads YYDKDF (reference sequence). TCRdb keeps only in-frame clones here, not all; method: immunoSEQ multiplex PCR. The table lists nearly 200,000 clones, around 84% of them singletons. This sequence originates from a human donor in a cohort sampled during active COVID-19. Sequencing was carried out using peripheral blood. The chain joins TRBV15 to TRBJ2-5; D ambiguous. In DNA form, the CDR3 reads TGTGCCACCAGCAGAGCAGGTAGTTACTTAGAGACCCAGTACTTC. Translating gives CATSRAGSYLETQYF.